This TCR beta chain stems from a study of blood T cell repertoires in COVID-19. Clones were read by immunoSEQ multiplex PCR, and TCRdb kept only the in-frame ones, dropping some. The table includes approximately 210,000 clones, approximately 78% detected once. The ends were cut back, 7 bases at V and 2 bases at J, with 10 bases in the middle. The CDR3 extends over 13 amino acids. CDR1 is ENHRY and CDR2 is SYGVKD in the germline V gene. The sequence was obtained from a middle-aged woman with acute or convalescent COVID-19. The chain couples TRBV10-3 to TRBJ2-3; D gene ambiguous. Sequencing used peripheral blood. The CDR3, as DNA: TGTGCCATCATGGGCCCCTACACAGATACGCAGTATTTT. Translation: CAIMGPYTDTQYF.